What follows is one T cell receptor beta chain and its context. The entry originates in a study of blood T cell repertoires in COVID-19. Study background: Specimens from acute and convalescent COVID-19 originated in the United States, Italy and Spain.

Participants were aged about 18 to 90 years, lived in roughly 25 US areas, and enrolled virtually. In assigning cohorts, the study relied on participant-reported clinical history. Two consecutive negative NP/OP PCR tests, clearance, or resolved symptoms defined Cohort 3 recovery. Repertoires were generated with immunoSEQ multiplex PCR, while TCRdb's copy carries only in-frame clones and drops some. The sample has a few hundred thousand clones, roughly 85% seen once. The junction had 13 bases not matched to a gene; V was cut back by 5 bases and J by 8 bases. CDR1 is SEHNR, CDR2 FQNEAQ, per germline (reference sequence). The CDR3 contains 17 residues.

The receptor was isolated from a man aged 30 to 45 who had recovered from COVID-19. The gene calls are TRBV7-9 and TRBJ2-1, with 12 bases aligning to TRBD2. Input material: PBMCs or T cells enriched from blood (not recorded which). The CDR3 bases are TGTGCCAGCAGCCCCGTGAGACTAGCGGGGGTAGCAGATGAGCAGTTCTTC. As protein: CASSPVRLAGVADEQFF.